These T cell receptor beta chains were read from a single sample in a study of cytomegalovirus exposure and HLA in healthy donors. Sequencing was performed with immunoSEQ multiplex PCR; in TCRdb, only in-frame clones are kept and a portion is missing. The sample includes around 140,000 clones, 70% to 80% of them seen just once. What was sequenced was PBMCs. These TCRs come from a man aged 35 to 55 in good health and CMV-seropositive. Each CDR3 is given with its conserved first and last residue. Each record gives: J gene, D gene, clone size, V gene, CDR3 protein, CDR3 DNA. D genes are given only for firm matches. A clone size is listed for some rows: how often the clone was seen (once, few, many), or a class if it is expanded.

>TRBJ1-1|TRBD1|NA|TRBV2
CASSGGGVEAFF
TGTGCCAGCAGTGGAGGGGGCGTTGAAGCTTTCTTT
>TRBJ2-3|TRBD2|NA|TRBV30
CAWRPSGRAWTQYF
TGTGCCTGGAGACCTAGCGGGAGGGCCTGGACGCAGTATTTT
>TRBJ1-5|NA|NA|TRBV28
CASSLLLLGGALGPQHF
TGTGCCAGCAGTTTATTACTTCTGGGAGGGGCCCTTGGGCCCCAGCATTTT
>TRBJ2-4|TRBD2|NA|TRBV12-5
CASGPGGSGTAKNIQYF
TGTGCTAGTGGCCCCGGGGGTAGCGGGACGGCCAAAAACATTCAGTACTTC
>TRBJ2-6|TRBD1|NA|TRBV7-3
CASSQTEGQGGANVLTF
TGTGCCAGCAGCCAAACAGAGGGACAGGGGGGGGCCAACGTCCTGACTTTC
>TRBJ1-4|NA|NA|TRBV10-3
CAISESVAAAGEKLFF
TGTGCCATCAGTGAGTCAGTAGCGGCTGCCGGGGAAAAACTGTTTTTT
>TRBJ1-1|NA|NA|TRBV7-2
CASSPGSANTEAFF
TGTGCCAGCAGTCCGGGGAGTGCGAACACTGAAGCTTTCTTT
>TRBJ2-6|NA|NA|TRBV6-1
CASRADSGPGANGLTF
TGTGCCAGCCGTGCTGATTCCGGGCCTGGGGCCAACGGCCTGACTTTC
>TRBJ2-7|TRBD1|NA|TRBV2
CASSSQGPYEQYF
TGTGCCAGCAGTTCACAGGGGCCCTACGAGCAGTACTTC
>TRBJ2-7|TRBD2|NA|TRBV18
CASSPPSTSGLTYEQYF
TGTGCCAGCTCCCCTCCTTCTACTAGCGGGCTTACCTACGAGCAGTACTTC
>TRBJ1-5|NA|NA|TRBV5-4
CASSIGGSQPQHF
TGTGCCAGCAGCATCGGGGGGAGCCAGCCCCAGCATTTT
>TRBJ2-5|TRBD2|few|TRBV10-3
CAISEGTSGRVETQYF
TGTGCCATCAGTGAGGGGACTAGCGGGAGAGTAGAGACCCAGTACTTC
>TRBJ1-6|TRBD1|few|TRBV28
CASRSGQGQNSPLHF
TGTGCCAGCAGATCTGGACAGGGGCAAAATTCACCCCTCCACTTT
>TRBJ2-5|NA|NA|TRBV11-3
CASSPHGVTGMETQYF
TGTGCCAGCAGCCCCCACGGGGTAACGGGTATGGAGACCCAGTACTTC
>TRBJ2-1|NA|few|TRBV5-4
CASSLKDSGNEQFF
TGTGCCAGCAGCTTAAAGGACAGTGGCAATGAGCAGTTCTTC
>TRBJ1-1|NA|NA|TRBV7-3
CASSLMPGQGEAFF
TGTGCCAGCAGCTTAATGCCGGGCCAGGGTGAGGCTTTCTTT
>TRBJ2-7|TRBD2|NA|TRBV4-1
CASSQEGLAGGTYEQYF
TGCGCCAGCAGCCAAGAGGGACTAGCGGGAGGCACCTACGAGCAGTACTTC
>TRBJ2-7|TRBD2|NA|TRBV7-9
CASSSASGRVGEQYF
TGTGCCAGCAGCTCGGCTAGCGGGAGAGTAGGCGAGCAGTACTTC
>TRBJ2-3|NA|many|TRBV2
CASSYTTDTQYF
TGTGCCAGCAGTTACACCACAGATACGCAGTATTTT
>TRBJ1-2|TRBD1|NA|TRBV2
CASSGPEGAGGYTF
TGTGCCAGCAGCGGCCCCGAGGGGGCAGGTGGCTACACCTTC
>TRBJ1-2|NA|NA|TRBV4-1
CASSQEGWGVANYGYTF
TGCGCCAGCAGCCAAGAGGGCTGGGGGGTAGCTAACTATGGCTACACCTTC
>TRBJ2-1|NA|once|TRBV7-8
CASKEGSSYNEQFF
TGTGCCTCGAAGGAGGGGAGCTCCTACAATGAGCAGTTCTTC
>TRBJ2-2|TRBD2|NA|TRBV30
CAWRGLADTGELFF
TGTGCCTGGAGGGGACTAGCGGACACCGGGGAGCTGTTTTTT
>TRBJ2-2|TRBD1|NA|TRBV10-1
CANNGTGGVTSGNANTGELFF
TGCGCCAACAACGGGACAGGGGGGGTTACTAGCGGCAACGCGAACACCGGGGAGCTGTTTTTT
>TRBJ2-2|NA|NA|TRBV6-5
CASSYGLNTGELFF
TGTGCCAGCAGTTACGGACTTAACACCGGGGAGCTGTTTTTT
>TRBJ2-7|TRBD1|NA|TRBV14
CASSRTGQGNYEQYF
TGTGCCAGCAGCCGGACCGGACAGGGAAACTACGAGCAGTACTTC
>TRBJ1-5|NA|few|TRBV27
CASSLGLSNQPQHF
TGTGCCAGCAGTCTGGGACTTAGCAATCAGCCCCAGCATTTT
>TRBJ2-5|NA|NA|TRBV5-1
CASSLTGKLETQYF
TGCGCCAGCAGCTTAACAGGGAAGTTGGAGACCCAGTACTTC
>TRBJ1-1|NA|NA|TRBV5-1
CASSLGAQVYEAFF
TGCGCCAGCAGCTTGGGGGCGCAGGTTTACGAAGCTTTCTTT
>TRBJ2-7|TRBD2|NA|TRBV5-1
CASRSGSVSEEQYF
TGCGCCAGCCGTAGCGGGAGCGTATCAGAAGAGCAGTACTTC